Shown below are 25 T cell receptor beta chains from a single sample sequenced in a study of regulatory T cells in long-lasting Graves disease (dated by TCRdb to the early 2020s). Libraries were made using multiplex PCR. Sequencing used an Illumina HiSeq 4000. iRepertoire HTBI primers and Arm-PCR amplification of CDR3 regions were used to construct TCR beta libraries. TCRdb cleaned the public reads at Q25 with fastp, built clones with MiXCR and kept in-frame beta chains. Rows matching on CDR3 protein sequence are summarized as one entry with the most common DNA and genes. The sample table holds under 400,000 distinct CDR3 sequences, of which 16% were seen once. 25% to 30% of the sample belongs to the ten largest clones. The label giving this sample's time point can be read as: newly diagnosed GD, antithyroid drugs for less than 3 months. For both TCR sequencing and RNA sequencing, RNA was extracted from PBMCs using TRIzol.

This sample was also put to use in a study of T cells in Graves' hyperthyroidism and ophthalmopathy.

The sequencing used peripheral blood mononuclear cells (PBMCs), collected at new diagnosis, from a patient treated with antithyroid drugs. The source is a man aged 40-55 years with Graves disease. Donor details come from another sample of the same person, matched by shared clones.

This clonotype was seen repeatedly, ten times or more. The rearrangement links TRBV6-1 to TRBJ2-5; possibly TRBD1 for D (5 bases). Germline V gene lookup returns CDR1 MNHNS and CDR2 SASEGT. This CDR3 is 15 amino acids long. Trimming removed 6 bases at V and 3 bases at J, with 17 bases between. CDR3 sequence: CASRENTGVKETQYF. CDR3 bases: TGTGCCAGCAGAGAGAATACAGGCGTCAAAGAGACCCAGTACTTC.

This clonotype was counted at least ten times. The chain carries TRBV28 and TRBJ2-5, with TRBD2 identical over 8 bases. V lost 7 bases, J lost 0 bases, and 10 bases stayed unmatched. The V gene's germline CDR1 is MDHEN and CDR2 SYDVKM. There are 16 residues in the CDR3. CDR3 in DNA: TGTGCCAGCACCTCGCGGGGGGAGATATACCAAGAGACCCAGTACTTC. It is translated as CASTSRGEIYQETQYF. Complete variable domain (other parts from reference TRBV28 and TRBJ2-5): DVKVTQSSRYLVKRTGEKVFLECVQDMDHENMFWYRQDPGLGLRLIYFSYDVKMKEKGDIPEGYSVSREKKERFSLILESASTNQTSMYLCASTSRGEIYQETQYFGPGTRLLVL.

Many counts were recorded for this clonotype. The chain recombines TRBV5-4 with TRBJ1-4, with D hard to call. The germline CDR1 and CDR2 sequences are SGHNT and YYREEE (reference sequence). This CDR3 is 13 amino acids long. Trimming stripped 4 bases from V and 11 bases from J, with 15 bases between. The CDR3: CASSRDGRRKLFF. The CDR3 nucleotides are TGTGCCAGCAGCCGAGATGGACGGAGGAAACTGTTTTTT.

This clonotype was counted at least ten times. This chain links TRBV6-1 with TRBJ1-2; D is perhaps TRBD1 (6 bases). CDR1 and CDR2 from the germline V gene are MNHNS and SASEGT. Trimming stripped 6 bases from V and 1 base from J, with 9 bases between. The CDR3 runs to 13 residues. The CDR3, as DNA: TGTGCCAGCAGGGACAGCCATAACTATGGCTACACCTTC. Protein sequence: CASRDSHNYGYTF.

On this clonotype: A much larger clone sits a single nucleotide away, making a read error possible. The CDR3 does not end in the conserved phenylalanine or tryptophan, so this is likely a read error. V is TRBV11-1 and J is TRBJ2-7; weak D call: TRBD1 (6 bases). V lost 11 bases and J 6 bases, leaving 17 bases between the germline ends. The CDR3 consists of 12 residues. Germline V gene data show CDR1 as SGHAT and CDR2 as FQDESV (reference sequence). CDR3 in amino acids: CAFGRGIREQYS. In DNA, the CDR3 is TGTGCCTTCGGTAGGGGGATCCGCGAGCAGTACTCC.

In this sample, this clonotype turned up many times. This chain links TRBV10-3 with TRBJ2-5; 9 nucleotides agree with TRBD2. The CDR3 sequence is 16 residues long. The V gene end was trimmed by 3 bases and the J gene end by 2 bases; junction bases not matched to a gene: 7. The germline V gene encodes CDR1 ENHRY and CDR2 SYGVKD. The CDR3 DNA sequence: TGTGCCATCAGTGACATTAGCGGGGGCCAACAAGAGACCCAGTACTTC. This translates into CAISDISGGQQETQYF.

This clonotype came up once. This chain uses TRBV7-8 with TRBJ2-1; 9 positions agree with TRBD1. The CDR3 runs to 14 residues. The germline gives CDR1 SGHVS, CDR2 FQNEAQ. The junction had 10 bases not matched to a gene; V was cut back by 4 bases and J by 12 bases. In DNA, the CDR3 is TGTGCCAGCAGCTCCCGGGACAGGGCGTGGGGGCAGTTCTTC. Encoded protein: CASSSRDRAWGQFF.

This clonotype came up many times. The chain joins TRBV2 to TRBJ2-7; no reliable D call. The germline CDR1 and CDR2 sequences are SNHLY and FYNNEI. V was trimmed by 2 bases and J by 4 bases, leaving 6 bases between them. The CDR3 is 12 residues long. The CDR3 DNA reads TGTGCCAGCAGTGAATTAGGTTACGAGCAGTACTTC. Translating it yields CASSELGYEQYF.

This clonotype was counted between two and nine times. Just one base apart from a much larger clone, this may be a read error. CDR3 amino acids: CASSRPQTMNTEAFF. DNA for the CDR3: TGTGCCAGCAGTCGACCGCAAACCATGAACACTGAAGCTTTCTTT. This chain uses TRBV28 with TRBJ1-1; D uncertain. V lost 5 bases and J lost 0, with 13 bases in between. Germline assignment: CDR1 MDHEN and CDR2 SYDVKM. The CDR3 extends over 15 amino acids.

This clonotype was counted a few times. A read error may explain this, as a much larger clone is one base away. The chain combines TRBV13 with TRBJ1-1; D unclear. The CDR3 contains 14 residues. Germline V lookup: CDR1 PRHDT, CDR2 FYEKMQ (reference sequence). The CDR3 protein is CASSVRRRNTVAFF. Here the CDR3 DNA reads TGTGCCAGCAGCGTGAGACGGAGGAACACTGTAGCTTTCTTT.

The table lists this clonotype with a few counts. The junction departs from the called germline gene at one end, perhaps through a read error. The chain recombines TRBV2 with TRBJ1-4; maybe TRBD1 (6 bases). CDR3 length equals 14 residues. Germline-derived CDR1 and CDR2 are SNHLY and FYNNEI. This chain's CDR3 is CASSPDRSDEKVFF. CDR3 coding DNA: TGTGCCAGCAGCCCTGACAGGAGTGATGAAAAAGTGTTTTTT.

The chain combines TRBV20-1 with TRBJ2-3; D is unresolved. The CDR3 totals 14 residues. The V gene's germline CDR1 is DFQATT and CDR2 SNEGSKA (reference sequence). Trimming left V 5 bases short and J 7 bases short, with 19 bases between. The DNA of the CDR3 is TGCAGTGCTTCGGTGGAATTCCAGAAGTATACGCAGTATTTT. Amino acids: CSASVEFQKYTQYF.

This clonotype has a count of ten or more. The chain has TRBV7-9 and TRBJ2-1, with a possible D match to TRBD2 (6 bases). The V gene's germline CDR1 is SEHNR and CDR2 FQNEAQ (reference sequence). The CDR3 length is 15 residues. Trimming took off 4 bases at V and 8 bases at J, with 18 bases between the two ends. The CDR3 DNA is TGTGCCAGCAGCTCCACAGTGACTAGAATCGATGAGCAGTTCTTC. Protein: CASSSTVTRIDEQFF.

This clonotype was counted a few times. The V and J genes are TRBV7-2 and TRBJ2-7; D is perhaps TRBD1 or TRBD2 (5 bases each). Per germline, CDR1 SGHTA and CDR2 FQGNSA. This CDR3 has 15 amino acids. With 5 bases removed from V and 3 bases from J, the gap between germline ends came to 17 bases. In nucleotides, the CDR3 is TGTGCCAGCAGCCGAACCCCGGGACCGTACTACGAGCAGTACTTC. Translating it yields CASSRTPGPYYEQYF. Full variable domain (remainder filled in from reference TRBV7-2 and TRBJ2-7): GAGVSQSPSNKVTEKGKDVELRCDPISGHTALYWYRQSLGQGLEFLIYFQGNSAPDKSGLPSDRFSAERTGGSVSTLTIQRTQQEDSAVYLCASSRTPGPYYEQYFGPGTRLTVT.

The V gene is TRBV11-3, the J gene TRBJ2-5; possible D gene TRBD2, 7 bases. Germline loops: CDR1 SGHNT, CDR2 YENEEA. The CDR3 covers 15 residues. The germline V and J ends were trimmed by 4 bases and 5 bases, with 17 bases remaining between them. DNA for the CDR3: TGTGCCAGCAGCTCGCGGACAGAGGGGGGGGAGACCCAGTACTTC. Its translation: CASSSRTEGGETQYF.

This clonotype was seen a few times. With a much larger clone just one base away, this may be a read error. The chain joins TRBV18 to TRBJ2-5; possible D gene TRBD1, 5 bases. This CDR3 is built from 13 residues. CDR1 KGHSH and CDR2 LQKENI come from the germline V gene. The CDR3 DNA follows: TGTGCCGGCTCACCAGCAGGGAAAGAGACCCAGTACTTC. Protein product: CAGSPAGKETQYF.

Ten or more counts support this clonotype. This sequence joins TRBV27 and TRBJ1-3; D remains ambiguous. V lost 6 bases to trimming and J lost 1 base, with 10 bases between them. CDR1 MNHEY and CDR2 SMNVEV come from the germline V gene (reference sequence). This CDR3 comprises 14 residues. As DNA, the CDR3 is TGTGCCAGCAGCTCTCGGGGTTCTGGAAACACCATATATTTT. Its translation: CASSSRGSGNTIYF.

In its sample, this clonotype was seen many times. The rearrangement joins TRBV6-1 to TRBJ1-3; no clear D gene. The CDR3 runs 14 residues. Looked up from germline, CDR1 is MNHNS and CDR2 is SASEGT. Trimming took 7 bases from V and 0 from J, leaving 10 bases between them. The chain's CDR3 is CASTYRGSGNTIYF. The DNA for the CDR3 is TGTGCCAGCACCTACAGAGGCTCTGGAAACACCATATATTTT.

This clonotype has ten or more counts. This rearrangement joins TRBV28 to TRBJ1-1; D gene uncertain. The germline CDR1 and CDR2 sequences are MDHEN and SYDVKM. This CDR3 contains 13 residues. V was trimmed by 11 bases and J by 1 base, leaving 14 bases between them. The CDR3: CAVMVSGNTEAFF. CDR3 nucleotide sequence: TGTGCCGTAATGGTTTCAGGGAACACTGAAGCTTTCTTT.

This clonotype was seen repeatedly, ten times or more. The V and J genes are TRBV28 and TRBJ2-3; D may be TRBD2 (6 bases). The CDR3 totals 15 residues. Deletions cut 6 bases from V and 0 bases from J, with 13 bases between. Germline CDR1 MDHEN, CDR2 SYDVKM. The CDR3 DNA is TGTGCCAGCAGCTGGACCGGGACTAGCACAGATACGCAGTATTTT. Translating gives CASSWTGTSTDTQYF.

This clonotype came up many times. The chain uses TRBV12-3 or TRBV12-4 and TRBJ2-2; 12 nucleotides align to TRBD2. V lost 6 bases, J lost 4 bases, and 3 bases stayed unmatched. The CDR3 is made up of 15 amino acids. CDR3 protein: CASSLLAGGTGELFF. CDR3 DNA sequence: TGTGCCAGCAGCTTACTAGCGGGGGGCACCGGGGAGCTGTTTTTT.

This clonotype appeared a few times. V usage is TRBV20-1 and J usage is TRBJ1-2, with 8 bases that match TRBD1. After removal of 1 base from V and 4 bases from J, the junction contained 14 bases not matched to a gene. Looked up from germline, CDR1 is DFQATT and CDR2 is SNEGSKA (reference sequence). This CDR3 is built from 17 residues. DNA for the CDR3: TGCAGTGCTAGAGGTTGGCAGGGGGCCCCCTTTTTCTATGGCTACACCTTC. Its protein product is CSARGWQGAPFFYGYTF.

This clonotype was seen at least ten times. CDR3 sequence reads: CASTRLRGAEAFF. CDR3 in DNA: TGTGCCAGCACCCGACTTAGGGGGGCTGAAGCTTTCTTT. J is TRBJ1-1 and V is TRBV6-1; a possible D gene is TRBD1 (6 bases). The ends were cut back, 7 bases at V and 6 bases at J, with 15 bases in the middle. Germline V gene data show CDR1 as MNHNS and CDR2 as SASEGT. The CDR3 has 13 residues.

This clonotype was seen many times. The chain has TRBV6-1 and TRBJ2-7; 8 bases agree with TRBD2. From germline, CDR1 is MNHNS and CDR2 SASEGT. This CDR3 has 15 amino acids. V shed 1 base and J 2 bases; nucleotides not matched to a gene: 4. The CDR3 region is CASSEVSGGAYEQYF. CDR3 sequence (DNA): TGTGCCAGCAGTGAAGTAAGCGGGGGCGCCTACGAGCAGTACTTC.

A note on this clonotype: This sequence may be a read error, since a much larger clone differs from it by one base. The chain uses TRBV9 and TRBJ1-4; D is uncertain. The CDR3 extends over 12 amino acids. CDR1 is SGDLS, CDR2 YYNGEE, per germline. Trimming stripped 4 bases from V and 4 bases from J, with 5 bases between. CDR3 in DNA: TGTGCCAGCAGCAGAATTAATGAAAAACTGTTTTTT. Encoded protein: CASSRINEKLFF.